There are a few counts of the clone carrying this TCR beta chain. The record originates from a study of molecular identifiers for immune sequencing clone quantification. MiXCR, run by TCRdb on the PCR reads, gives a single entry per CDR3 protein. The sample includes 85,000 to 130,000 distinct CDR3 sequences, about 35% of them seen just once. CDR1 SGHVS and CDR2 FNYEAQ come from the germline V gene. The CDR3 is 12 amino acids. V was cut by 5 bases and J by 5 bases, with 8 bases left in between. This chain uses TRBV7-6 with TRBJ2-3; no definite D call. The clonotype originates from a human donor in good health. Some libraries in this study had Jurkat cell RNA spiked in. The sequencing sample was made of naive CD8+ T cells from blood, with Jurkat cell RNA spiked in. Subset indicated: FACS-sorted CD8+CD4-CCR7+CD45RA+ naive T cells. The CDR3 DNA follows: TGTGCCAGCAGCACCCTCGAAGATACGCAGTATTTT. This encodes CASSTLEDTQYF.